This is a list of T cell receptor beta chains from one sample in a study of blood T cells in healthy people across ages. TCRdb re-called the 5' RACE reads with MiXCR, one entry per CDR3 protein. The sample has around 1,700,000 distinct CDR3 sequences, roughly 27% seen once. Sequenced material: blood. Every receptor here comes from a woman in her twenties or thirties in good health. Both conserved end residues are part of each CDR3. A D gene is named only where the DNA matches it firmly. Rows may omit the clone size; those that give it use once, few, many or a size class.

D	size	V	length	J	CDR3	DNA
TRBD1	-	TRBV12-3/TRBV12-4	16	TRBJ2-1	CASRKLGQGVEETQFF	TGTGCCAGCAGAAAATTGGGACAGGGGGTAGAGGAGACCCAGTTCTTC
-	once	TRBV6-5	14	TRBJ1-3	CASSSRVPGNTIYF	TGTGCCAGCAGTTCCCGGGTCCCTGGAAACACCATATATTTT
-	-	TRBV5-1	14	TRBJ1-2	CASSPDVSVYGYTF	TGCGCCAGCAGCCCGGACGTTTCCGTCTATGGCTACACCTTC
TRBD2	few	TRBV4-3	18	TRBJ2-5	CASSQVPNAGVLYNEQYF	TGCGCCAGCAGCCAAGTCCCTAACGCGGGAGTTTTGTACAATGAGCAGTACTTC
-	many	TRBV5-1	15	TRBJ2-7	CASSLAGADAGEQYF	TGCGCCAGCAGCTTGGCCGGGGCGGATGCGGGCGAGCAGTACTTC
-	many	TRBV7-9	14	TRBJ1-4	CASSFRATNEKLFF	TGTGCCAGCAGTTTCCGTGCAACTAATGAAAAACTGTTTTTT
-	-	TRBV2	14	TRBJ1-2	CASREDPANYGYTF	TGTGCCAGCAGAGAGGACCCTGCTAACTATGGCTACACCTTC
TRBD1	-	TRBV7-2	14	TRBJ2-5	CASSSEGASETQYF	TGTGCCAGCAGTTCCGAGGGGGCTTCAGAGACCCAGTACTTC
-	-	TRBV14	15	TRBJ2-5	CASSQEGSGQETQYF	TGTGCCAGCAGCCAAGAAGGCAGCGGGCAAGAGACCCAGTACTTC
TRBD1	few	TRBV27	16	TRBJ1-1	CASSSVDRARYTEAFF	TGTGCCAGCAGTTCGGTGGACAGGGCCAGGTACACTGAAGCTTTCTTT
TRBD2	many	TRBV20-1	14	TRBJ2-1	CSADGLAGNNEQFF	TGCAGTGCTGACGGACTAGCGGGTAACAATGAGCAGTTCTTC
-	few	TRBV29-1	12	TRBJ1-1	CSVDDGNTEAFF	TGCAGCGTTGATGACGGGAACACTGAAGCTTTCTTT
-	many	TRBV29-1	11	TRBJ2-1	CSVVASNEQFF	TGCAGCGTTGTGGCCAGCAATGAGCAGTTCTTC
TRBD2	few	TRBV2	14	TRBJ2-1	CATGPSGSDNEQFF	TGTGCCACCGGGCCCAGCGGGAGTGACAATGAGCAGTTCTTC
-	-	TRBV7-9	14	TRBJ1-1	CASSPQGTGTEAFF	TGTGCCAGCAGCCCCCAAGGGACGGGCACTGAAGCTTTCTTT
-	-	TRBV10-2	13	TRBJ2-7	CASRRDTYNEQYF	TGCGCCAGCAGAAGGGACACCTACAATGAGCAGTACTTC
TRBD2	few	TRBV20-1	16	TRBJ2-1	CSAREAVASGGNEQFF	TGCAGTGCTAGAGAGGCTGTGGCTAGCGGGGGGAATGAGCAGTTCTTC
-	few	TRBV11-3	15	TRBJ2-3	CASSLGVGSTDTQYF	TGTGCCAGCAGCCTAGGGGTAGGGAGCACAGATACGCAGTATTTT
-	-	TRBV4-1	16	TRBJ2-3	CASSQDSRTSTDTQYF	TGCGCCAGCAGCCAAGATAGCAGGACTAGCACAGATACGCAGTATTTT
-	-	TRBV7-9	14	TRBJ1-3	CASSFGARGNTIYF	TGTGCCAGCAGTTTTGGGGCGAGAGGAAACACCATATATTTT
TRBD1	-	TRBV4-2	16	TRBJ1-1	CASSQPLSGQGKGAFF	TGTGCCAGCAGCCAGCCTCTTTCGGGACAGGGGAAAGGAGCTTTCTTT
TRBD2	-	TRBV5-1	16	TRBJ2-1	CASSSMKRGGLDEQFF	TGCGCCAGCAGTTCTATGAAGCGGGGGGGCCTGGATGAGCAGTTCTTC
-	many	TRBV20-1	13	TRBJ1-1	CSAREGGAREAFF	TGCAGTGCTAGAGAGGGGGGCGCCAGGGAAGCTTTCTTT
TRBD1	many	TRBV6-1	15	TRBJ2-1	CASREWGTGYNEQFF	TGTGCCAGCAGAGAATGGGGGACAGGCTACAATGAGCAGTTCTTC
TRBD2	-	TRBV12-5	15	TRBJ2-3	CASDLTSVKTDTQYF	TGTGCTAGTGATTTAACTAGCGTGAAGACAGATACGCAGTATTTT
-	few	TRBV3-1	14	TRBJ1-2	CASSQALEGTRYTF	TGTGCCAGCAGCCAAGCGCTTGAGGGGACGAGGTACACCTTC
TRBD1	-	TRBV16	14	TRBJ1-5	CASSQGHRGQPQHF	TGTGCCAGCAGCCAGGGACACAGGGGTCAGCCCCAGCATTTT
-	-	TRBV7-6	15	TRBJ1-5	CASSLIANNNQPQHF	TGTGCCAGCAGCTTAATCGCGAATAACAATCAGCCCCAGCATTTT
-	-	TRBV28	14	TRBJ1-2	CASSLPGPNYGCTF	TGTGCCAGCAGTTTACCAGGGCCAAACTATGGCTGCACCTTC
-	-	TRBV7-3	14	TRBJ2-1	CASSKRRHDNEQFF	TGTGCCAGCAGCAAACGACGCCATGACAATGAGCAGTTCTTC
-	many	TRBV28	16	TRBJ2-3	CASSPSGGTMADTQYF	TGTGCCAGCAGTCCATCCGGGGGAACTATGGCAGATACGCAGTATTTT
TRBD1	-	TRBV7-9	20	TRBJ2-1	CASSGAFGDREAISYNEQFF	TGTGCCAGCAGCGGGGCCTTTGGGGACAGGGAAGCTATCTCCTACAATGAGCAGTTCTTC
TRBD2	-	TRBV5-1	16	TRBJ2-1	CASSPPGLESYNEQFF	TGCGCCAGCAGCCCGCCGGGACTAGAATCCTACAATGAGCAGTTCTTC
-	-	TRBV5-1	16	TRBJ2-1	CASSLALTITANEQFF	TGCGCCAGCAGCTTGGCCCTAACGATAACAGCGAATGAGCAGTTCTTC
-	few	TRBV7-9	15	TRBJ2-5	CASSPLPGNQETQYF	TGTGCCAGCAGCCCTCTTCCCGGGAATCAAGAGACCCAGTACTTC
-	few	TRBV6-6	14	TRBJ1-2	CASGDAPEIYGYTF	TGTGCCAGCGGGGACGCTCCCGAGATCTATGGCTACACCTTC
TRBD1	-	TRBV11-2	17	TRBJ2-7	CASSTSGTGRTVYEQYF	TGTGCCAGCAGCACCTCCGGGACAGGGCGTACGGTCTACGAGCAGTACTTC
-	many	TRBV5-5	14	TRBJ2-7	CASSLWQGNFEQYF	TGTGCCAGCAGCTTGTGGCAGGGTAATTTCGAGCAGTACTTC
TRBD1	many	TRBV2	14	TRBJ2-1	CASRDRGGSNEQFF	TGTGCCAGCAGGGACAGGGGGGGGAGCAATGAGCAGTTCTTC
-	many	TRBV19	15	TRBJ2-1	CASSILQTPGGEQFF	TGTGCCAGTAGTATCTTACAGACACCCGGAGGAGAGCAGTTCTTC
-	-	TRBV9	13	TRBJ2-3	CASSAIGQDTQYF	TGTGCCAGCAGCGCCATCGGGCAAGATACGCAGTATTTT
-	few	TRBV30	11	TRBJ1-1	CAWGRATEAFF	TGTGCCTGGGGGAGGGCCACTGAAGCTTTCTTT
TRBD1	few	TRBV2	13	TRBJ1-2	CASDTGTVGGYTF	TGTGCCAGCGATACGGGGACAGTCGGAGGCTACACCTTC
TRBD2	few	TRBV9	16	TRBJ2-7	CASSAGGGLALTEQYF	TGTGCCAGCAGCGCCGGAGGGGGACTAGCTCTAACCGAGCAGTACTTC
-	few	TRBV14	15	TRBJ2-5	CASSTGTIFQETQYF	TGTGCCAGCAGCACTGGGACCATTTTCCAAGAGACCCAGTACTTC
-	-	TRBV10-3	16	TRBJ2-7	CAISESGGSSTYEQYF	TGTGCCATCAGTGAGTCAGGCGGCAGTTCCACCTACGAGCAGTACTTC
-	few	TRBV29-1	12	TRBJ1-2	CSMEQGGDGYTF	TGCAGCATGGAACAGGGAGGGGATGGCTACACCTTC
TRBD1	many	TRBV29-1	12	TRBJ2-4	CTPRQGGDIQYF	TGCACCCCCAGACAGGGGGGGGACATTCAGTACTTC
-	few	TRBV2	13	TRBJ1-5	CASSDPANQPQHF	TGTGCCAGCAGTGATCCCGCAAATCAGCCCCAGCATTTT
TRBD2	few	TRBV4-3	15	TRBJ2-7	CASSPSGISSYEQYF	TGCGCCAGCAGCCCAAGCGGGATCTCCTCCTACGAGCAGTACTTC
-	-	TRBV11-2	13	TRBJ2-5	CASSWAGHETQYF	TGTGCCAGCAGCTGGGCAGGCCACGAGACCCAGTACTTC
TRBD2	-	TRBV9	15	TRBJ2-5	CASSALSGEQETQYF	TGTGCCAGCAGCGCCCTTAGCGGGGAGCAAGAGACCCAGTACTTC
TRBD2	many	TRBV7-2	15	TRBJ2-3	CASSSSGASTDTQYF	TGTGCCAGCAGCTCAAGCGGGGCTAGCACAGATACGCAGTATTTT
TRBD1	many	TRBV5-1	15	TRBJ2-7	CASSQGAGGLYEQYF	TGCGCCAGCAGTCAAGGGGCAGGGGGCTTGTACGAGCAGTACTTC
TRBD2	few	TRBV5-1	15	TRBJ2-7	CASSDSRTSGNEQYF	TGCGCCAGCAGCGACTCGCGGACTAGCGGGAACGAGCAGTACTTC
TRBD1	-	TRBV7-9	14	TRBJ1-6	CASSLAGQALTLHF	TGTGCCAGCAGCTTGGCGGGACAGGCCCTCACCCTCCACTTT
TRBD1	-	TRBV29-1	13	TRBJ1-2	CSVQQGTDYGYTF	TGCAGCGTGCAACAGGGGACTGACTATGGCTACACCTTC
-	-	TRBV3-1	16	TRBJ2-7	CASSQGQRRAPYEQYF	TGTGCCAGCAGCCAAGGGCAGCGGAGAGCTCCCTACGAGCAGTACTTC